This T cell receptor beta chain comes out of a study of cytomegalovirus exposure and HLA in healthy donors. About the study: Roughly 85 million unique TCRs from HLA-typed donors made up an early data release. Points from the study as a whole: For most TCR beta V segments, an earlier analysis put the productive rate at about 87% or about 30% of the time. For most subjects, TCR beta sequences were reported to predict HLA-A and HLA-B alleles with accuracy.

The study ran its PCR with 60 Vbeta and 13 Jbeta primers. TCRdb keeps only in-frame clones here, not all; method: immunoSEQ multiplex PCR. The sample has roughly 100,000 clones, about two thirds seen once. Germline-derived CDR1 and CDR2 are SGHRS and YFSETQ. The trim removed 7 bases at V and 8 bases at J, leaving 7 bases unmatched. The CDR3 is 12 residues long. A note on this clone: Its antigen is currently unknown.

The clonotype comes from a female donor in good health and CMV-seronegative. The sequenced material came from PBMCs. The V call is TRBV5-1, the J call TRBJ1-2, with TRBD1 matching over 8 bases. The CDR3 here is CASSQGATGYTF. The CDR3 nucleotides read TGCGCCAGCTCCCAGGGGGCGACCGGCTACACCTTC. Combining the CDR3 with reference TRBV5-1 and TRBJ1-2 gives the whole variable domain KAGVTQTPRYLIKTRGQQVTLSCSPISGHRSVSWYQQTPGQGLQFLFEYFSETQRNKGNFPGRFSGRQFSNSRSEMNVSTLELGDSALYLCASSQGATGYTFGSGTRLTVV.